The rows below give T cell receptor beta chains drawn from one sample of a study of control samples from healthy donors and cancer patients. Assay: immunoSEQ multiplex PCR; the TCRdb copy retains only in-frame clones and omits some. This table has around 92,000 clones, around 80% appearing once. Source material: blood. These receptors were taken from a man aged 55-75 years in good health. CDR3s include the opening cysteine and the closing phenylalanine or tryptophan. A D gene is named only where the DNA matches it firmly. Size tells how often a clone was seen (once, few, many) or the class of an expanded clone, and some rows leave it out.

v_call: TRBV13; clone_size: once; j_call: TRBJ2-3; d_call: TRBD2; cdr3_nt: TGTGCCAGCAGCTTACTAGCGGGGGGGCAAGATACGCAGTATTTT; cdr3_aa: CASSLLAGGQDTQYF
v_call: TRBV29-1; clone_size: few; j_call: TRBJ2-7; d_call: NA; cdr3_nt: TGCAGCGTTCAAAGCGGAGCCATGGGGGAGCAGTACTTC; cdr3_aa: CSVQSGAMGEQYF
v_call: TRBV4-1; clone_size: NA; j_call: TRBJ2-2; d_call: NA; cdr3_nt: TGCGCCAGCAGCCAAGGGTTCTCGAACACCGGGGAGCTGTTTTTT; cdr3_aa: CASSQGFSNTGELFF
v_call: TRBV4-2; clone_size: NA; j_call: TRBJ2-3; d_call: TRBD2; cdr3_nt: TGTGCCAGCAGCCAATCGGGCGGGAGCGGGGATACGCAGTATTTT; cdr3_aa: CASSQSGGSGDTQYF
v_call: TRBV28; clone_size: NA; j_call: TRBJ1-1; d_call: NA; cdr3_nt: TGTGCCAGCAACTCGGGAGGGCAGACGAACACTGAAGCTTTCTTT; cdr3_aa: CASNSGGQTNTEAFF
v_call: TRBV9; clone_size: NA; j_call: TRBJ1-2; d_call: NA; cdr3_nt: TGTGCCAGCAGCGTAGCATCGGGACTCTATGGCTACACCTTC; cdr3_aa: CASSVASGLYGYTF
v_call: TRBV2; clone_size: NA; j_call: TRBJ2-7; d_call: TRBD1; cdr3_nt: TGTGCCAGCAGTCGGGACAGGGGTCACGAGCAGTACTTC; cdr3_aa: CASSRDRGHEQYF
v_call: TRBV30; clone_size: NA; j_call: TRBJ1-2; d_call: NA; cdr3_nt: TGTGCCTACTCCAGCTGGGATACCTATGGCTACACCTTC; cdr3_aa: CAYSSWDTYGYTF
v_call: TRBV25-1; clone_size: NA; j_call: TRBJ2-4; d_call: NA; cdr3_nt: TGTGCCAGCAGTGAAGCAGGGGCAAGCAAAAACATTCAGTACTTC; cdr3_aa: CASSEAGASKNIQYF
v_call: TRBV4-1; clone_size: NA; j_call: TRBJ2-1; d_call: NA; cdr3_nt: TGCGCCAGCAGCCAAGAAAGGGGGGGCGCCTACAATGAGCAGTTCTTC; cdr3_aa: CASSQERGGAYNEQFF
v_call: TRBV5-4; clone_size: NA; j_call: TRBJ2-1; d_call: NA; cdr3_nt: TGTGCCAGCAGCTTTAGGCAGGGGAAGTACAATGAGCAGTTCTTC; cdr3_aa: CASSFRQGKYNEQFF
v_call: TRBV12-3/TRBV12-4; clone_size: NA; j_call: TRBJ1-2; d_call: NA; cdr3_nt: TGTGCCAGCAAACAGGCGGGGGGGAATGGCTACACCTTC; cdr3_aa: CASKQAGGNGYTF
v_call: TRBV6-2/TRBV6-3; clone_size: NA; j_call: TRBJ2-7; d_call: TRBD2; cdr3_nt: TGTGCCAGCAGCCACTCACGGAGCGGGAGGGCCAACGAGCAGTACTTC; cdr3_aa: CASSHSRSGRANEQYF
v_call: TRBV4-2; clone_size: NA; j_call: TRBJ2-2; d_call: TRBD2; cdr3_nt: TGTGCCAGCAGCCCGGACTCGGGGCTAGCGGGGGCCGGACTCTACTCCGGGGAGCTGTTTTTT; cdr3_aa: CASSPDSGLAGAGLYSGELFF